The next 6 T cell receptor beta chains were all read from a single sample in a study of blood T cell repertoires in COVID-19. Libraries were prepared by immunoSEQ multiplex PCR; TCRdb keeps only in-frame clonotypes and omits some of them. This sample has 110,000 to 150,000 clones, with around nine tenths found just once. What was sequenced was peripheral blood. Source of these receptors: a human donor in a cohort sampled during active COVID-19.

Only one count was recorded for this clone. The chain links TRBV2 to TRBJ2-3, with D perhaps matching TRBD1 (6 bases). Per germline, CDR1 SNHLY and CDR2 FYNNEI. Trimming shortened V by 9 bases and J by 2 bases, and 12 bases separated the two germline ends. The CDR3 spans 13 residues. The CDR3 region has the DNA TGTGCCAGTCAAGGACAGCTCACAGATACGCAGTATTTT. Protein: CASQGQLTDTQYF.

The chain has TRBV11-3 and TRBJ2-1; D may be TRBD2 (5 bases). The ends were cut back, 5 bases at V and 6 bases at J, with 11 bases in the middle. Germline CDR1 SGHNT, CDR2 YENEEA. The CDR3 sequence is 13 residues long. The CDR3 protein is CASSAGEGNEQFF. In nucleotides, the CDR3 is TGTGCCAGCAGCGCAGGAGAGGGCAATGAGCAGTTCTTC.

This clone was seen once. This sequence joins TRBV18 and TRBJ2-3; D is unresolved. V was shortened by 3 bases and J by 0 bases, with 4 bases between the two germline ends. The CDR3 runs to 13 residues. CDR1 KGHSH and CDR2 LQKENI come from the germline V gene. The CDR3 nucleotides are TGTGCCAGCTCACCTCCTAGCACAGATACGCAGTATTTT. Translation gives CASSPPSTDTQYF.

This clone showed up just a few times. This chain links TRBV6-5 with TRBJ2-1; D perhaps matches TRBD2 (6 bases). This CDR3 contains 14 residues. Germline CDR1 MNHEY, CDR2 SVGAGI. Deletions cut 4 bases from V and 2 bases from J, with 9 bases between. The CDR3, as DNA: TGTGCCAGCAGTTCGGCGGGGCCCTACAATGAGCAGTTCTTC. Translating gives CASSSAGPYNEQFF.

CDR3 loop: CASSQAPGQGKAFF. Written as DNA, the CDR3 is TGCGCCAGCAGCCAAGCACCGGGACAGGGGAAAGCTTTCTTT. The genes are TRBV4-1 and TRBJ1-1, with 10 positions matching TRBD1. CDR1 MGHRA and CDR2 YSYEKL come from the germline V gene. The CDR3 loop spans 14 amino acids. The trim removed 1 base at V and 9 bases at J, leaving 5 bases unmatched.

The chain has TRBV7-7 and TRBJ1-4, with 9 bases matching TRBD1. Germline V lookup: CDR1 SSHAT, CDR2 FNYEAQ (reference sequence). V lost 5 bases and J lost 1; bases outside the gene matches: 8. The CDR3 runs to 17 residues. The CDR3 nucleotides are TGTGCCAGCAGCCCCGGGACAGGGACGATAACTAATGAAAAACTGTTTTTT. It specifies CASSPGTGTITNEKLFF.